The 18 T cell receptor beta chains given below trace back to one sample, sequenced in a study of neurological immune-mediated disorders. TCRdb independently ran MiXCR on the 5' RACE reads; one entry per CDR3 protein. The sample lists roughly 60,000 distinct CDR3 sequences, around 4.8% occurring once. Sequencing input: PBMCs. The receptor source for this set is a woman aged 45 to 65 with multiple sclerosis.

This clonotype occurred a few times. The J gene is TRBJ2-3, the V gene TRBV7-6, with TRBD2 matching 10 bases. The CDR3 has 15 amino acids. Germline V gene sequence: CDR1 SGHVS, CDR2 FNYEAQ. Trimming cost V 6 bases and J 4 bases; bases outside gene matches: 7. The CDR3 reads CASRSAGGPADTQYF. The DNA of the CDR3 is TGTGCCAGCAGGTCAGCGGGGGGGCCCGCAGATACGCAGTATTTT.

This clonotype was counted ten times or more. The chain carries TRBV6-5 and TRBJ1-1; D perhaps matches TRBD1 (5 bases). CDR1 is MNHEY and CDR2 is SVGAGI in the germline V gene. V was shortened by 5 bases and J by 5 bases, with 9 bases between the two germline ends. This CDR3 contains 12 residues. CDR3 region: CASSVGGTEAFF. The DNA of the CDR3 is TGTGCCAGCAGTGTCGGGGGTACTGAAGCTTTCTTT.

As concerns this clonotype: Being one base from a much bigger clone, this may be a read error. The CDR3 DNA sequence: TGTGCCAGCAGCACAGGGGGCGCCAAAAACATTCAGCACTTC. It encodes CASSTGGAKNIQHF. The V call is TRBV7-3, the J call TRBJ2-4; 9 bases align to TRBD1. CDR3 length: 14 amino acids. Germline V lookup: CDR1 SGHTA, CDR2 FQGTGA.

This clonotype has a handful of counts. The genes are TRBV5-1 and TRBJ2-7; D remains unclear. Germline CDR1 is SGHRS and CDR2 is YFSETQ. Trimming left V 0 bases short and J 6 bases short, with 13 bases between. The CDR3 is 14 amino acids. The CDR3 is CASSLEGKAGEQYF. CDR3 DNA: TGCGCCAGCAGCTTGGAGGGAAAGGCAGGCGAGCAGTACTTC.

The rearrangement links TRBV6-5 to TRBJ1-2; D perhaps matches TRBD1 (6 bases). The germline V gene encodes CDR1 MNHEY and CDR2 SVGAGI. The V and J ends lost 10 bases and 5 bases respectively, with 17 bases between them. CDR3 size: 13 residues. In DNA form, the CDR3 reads TGTGCCAACAGGTTGGGGGGCGGTTATGGCTACACCTTC. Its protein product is CANRLGGGYGYTF.

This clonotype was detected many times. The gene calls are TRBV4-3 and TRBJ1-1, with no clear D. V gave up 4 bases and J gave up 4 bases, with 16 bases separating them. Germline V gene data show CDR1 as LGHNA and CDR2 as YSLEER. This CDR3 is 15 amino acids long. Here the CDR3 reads CASSPQGMAGTEAFF. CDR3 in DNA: TGCGCCAGCAGCCCCCAAGGCATGGCTGGCACTGAAGCTTTCTTT.

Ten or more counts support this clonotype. This CDR3 is CASSLGSNYGYTF. The CDR3 nucleotides read TGCGCCAGCAGCTTGGGCAGTAACTATGGCTACACCTTC. V is TRBV5-1 and J is TRBJ1-2; D is uncertain. The CDR3 sequence is 13 residues long. V was cut by 0 bases and J by 1 base, with 4 bases left in between. In germline, CDR1 is SGHRS, CDR2 YFSETQ. The variable domain in full, with the rest retrieved from reference TRBV5-1 and TRBJ1-2, is KAGVTQTPRYLIKTRGQQVTLSCSPISGHRSVSWYQQTPGQGLQFLFEYFSETQRNKGNFPGRFSGRQFSNSRSEMNVSTLELGDSALYLCASSLGSNYGYTFGSGTRLTVV.

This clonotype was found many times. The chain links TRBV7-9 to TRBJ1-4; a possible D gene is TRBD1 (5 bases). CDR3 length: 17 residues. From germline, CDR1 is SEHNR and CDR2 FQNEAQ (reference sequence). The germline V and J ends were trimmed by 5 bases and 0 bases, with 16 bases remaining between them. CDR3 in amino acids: CASSPESDRATNEKLFF. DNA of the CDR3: TGTGCCAGCAGCCCGGAGTCTGACAGAGCAACTAATGAAAAACTGTTTTTT.

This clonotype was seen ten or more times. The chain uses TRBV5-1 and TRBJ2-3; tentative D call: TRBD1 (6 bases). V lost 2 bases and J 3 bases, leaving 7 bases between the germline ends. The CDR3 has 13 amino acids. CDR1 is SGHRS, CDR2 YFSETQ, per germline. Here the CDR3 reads CASSLQGTDTQYF. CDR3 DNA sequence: TGCGCCAGCAGCTTACAGGGAACAGATACGCAGTATTTT.

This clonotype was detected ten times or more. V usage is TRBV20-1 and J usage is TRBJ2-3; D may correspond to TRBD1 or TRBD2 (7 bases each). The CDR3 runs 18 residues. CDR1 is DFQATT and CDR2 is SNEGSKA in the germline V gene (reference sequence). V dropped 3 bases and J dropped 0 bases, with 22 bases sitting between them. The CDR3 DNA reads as TGCAGTGCTAGGGGTGGGAGGGGGCCTTTGCTTAGCACAGATACGCAGTATTTT. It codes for CSARGGRGPLLSTDTQYF.

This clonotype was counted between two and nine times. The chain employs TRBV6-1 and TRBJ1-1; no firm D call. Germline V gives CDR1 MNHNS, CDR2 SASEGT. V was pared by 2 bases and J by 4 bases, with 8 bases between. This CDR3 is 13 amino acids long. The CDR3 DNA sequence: TGTGCCAGCAGTGAACGGGGTAGCACTGAAGCTTTCTTT. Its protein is CASSERGSTEAFF.

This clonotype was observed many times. CDR3 region: CAISERTGTGEQYV. CDR3 DNA: TGTGCCATCAGTGAGAGGACAGGGACTGGCGAGCAGTACGTC. The rearrangement uses TRBV10-3 and TRBJ2-7, with 8 nucleotides matching TRBD1. The germline gives CDR1 ENHRY, CDR2 SYGVKD. This CDR3 region has 14 residues. V trimming: 2 bases; J trimming: 6 bases; junction bases outside the gene matches: 6.

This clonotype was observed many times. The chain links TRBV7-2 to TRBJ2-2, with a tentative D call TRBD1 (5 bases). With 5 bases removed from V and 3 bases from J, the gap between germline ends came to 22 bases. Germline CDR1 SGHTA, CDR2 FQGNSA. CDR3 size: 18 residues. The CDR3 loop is CASSKMWSGNEDTGELFF. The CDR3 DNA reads TGTGCCAGCAGCAAAATGTGGTCAGGGAATGAGGACACCGGGGAGCTGTTTTTT.

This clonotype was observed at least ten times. The CDR3 sequence: CASSRGEGLAGYNEQFF. DNA for the CDR3: TGTGCCAGCAGCCGCGGGGAGGGACTAGCGGGGTACAATGAGCAGTTCTTC. The gene calls are TRBV7-2 and TRBJ2-1; TRBD2 matches 13 bases. V shed 5 bases and J 4 bases; nucleotides not matched to a gene: 8. The germline gives CDR1 SGHTA, CDR2 FQGNSA. There are 17 residues in the CDR3.

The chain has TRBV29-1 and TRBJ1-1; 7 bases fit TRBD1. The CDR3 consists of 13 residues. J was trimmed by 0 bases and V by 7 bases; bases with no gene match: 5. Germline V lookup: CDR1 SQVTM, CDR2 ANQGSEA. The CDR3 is CSGSGQVNTEAFF. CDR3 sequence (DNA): TGCAGCGGGAGTGGACAGGTGAACACTGAAGCTTTCTTT.

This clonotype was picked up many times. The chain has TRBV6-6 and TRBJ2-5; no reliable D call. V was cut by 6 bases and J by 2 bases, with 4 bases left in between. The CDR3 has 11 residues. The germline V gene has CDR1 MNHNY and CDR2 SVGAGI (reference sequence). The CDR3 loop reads CASRYQETQYF. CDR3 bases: TGTGCCAGCAGGTATCAAGAGACCCAGTACTTC.

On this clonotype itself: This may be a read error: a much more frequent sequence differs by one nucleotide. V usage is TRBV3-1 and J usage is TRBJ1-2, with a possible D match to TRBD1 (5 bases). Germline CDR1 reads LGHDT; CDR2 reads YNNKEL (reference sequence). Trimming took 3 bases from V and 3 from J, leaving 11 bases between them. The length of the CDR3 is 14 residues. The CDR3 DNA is TGTGCCAGCAGCCATGAGTACAGGCACTATGGCTACACCTTC. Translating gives CASSHEYRHYGYTF.

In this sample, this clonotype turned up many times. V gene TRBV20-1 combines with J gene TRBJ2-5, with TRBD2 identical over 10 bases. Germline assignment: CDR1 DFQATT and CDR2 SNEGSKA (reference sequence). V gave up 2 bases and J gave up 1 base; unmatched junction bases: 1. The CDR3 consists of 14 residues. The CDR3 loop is CSARSGGAQETQYF. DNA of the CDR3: TGCAGTGCTAGAAGCGGGGGGGCCCAAGAGACCCAGTACTTC.